Included here is one T cell receptor (beta chain) sequence, with context. Its antigen is not identified. This sample stems from a study of blood T cells in healthy people across ages. Findings of the study overall: More naive CD4+ cells and higher diversity marked long-lived donors relative to aged donors.

This CDR3 is built from 15 residues. Germline CDR1 is DFQATT and CDR2 is SNEGSKA (reference sequence). The junction had 8 bases not matched to a gene; V was cut back by 0 bases and J by 4 bases. Total RNA, at least 6 micrograms per sample, came from PBMCs. Combining a sample-barcoded 5' primer with a J-beta primer mix, a second PCR ran for roughly 7 to 12 cycles. TCRdb reprocessed the 5' RACE reads via MiXCR and lists one record per CDR3 protein. The sample lists 2 million or so distinct CDR3 sequences, about 50% seen once, with roughly 2% in the top ten. This TCR derives from a middle-aged woman in good health. The sequenced sample was blood. The chain recombines TRBV20-1 with TRBJ2-7; 8 bases match TRBD1. CDR3 nucleotides: TGCAGTGCTAGAGACCGGACAGGGAACTCTTACGAGCAGTACTTC. Amino acids: CSARDRTGNSYEQYF.